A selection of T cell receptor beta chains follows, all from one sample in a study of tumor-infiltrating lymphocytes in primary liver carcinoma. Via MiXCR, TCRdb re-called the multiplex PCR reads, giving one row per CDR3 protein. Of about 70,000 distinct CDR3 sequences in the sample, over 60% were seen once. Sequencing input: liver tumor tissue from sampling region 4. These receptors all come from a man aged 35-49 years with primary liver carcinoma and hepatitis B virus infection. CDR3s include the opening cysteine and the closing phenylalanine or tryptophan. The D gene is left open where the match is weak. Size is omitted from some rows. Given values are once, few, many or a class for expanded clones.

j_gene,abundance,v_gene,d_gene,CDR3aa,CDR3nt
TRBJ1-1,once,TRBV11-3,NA,CASSLDPEGSVFF,TGTGCCAGCAGCTTAGATCCGGAGGGGAGTGTTTTCTTT
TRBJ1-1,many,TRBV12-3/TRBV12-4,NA,CASTGGRNTEAFF,TGTGCCAGCACCGGGGGGCGGAACACTGAAGCTTTCTTT
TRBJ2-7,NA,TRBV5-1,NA,CASSMAGGIDSYEQYF,TGCGCCAGCAGCATGGCCGGCGGGATCGACTCCTACGAGCAGTACTTC
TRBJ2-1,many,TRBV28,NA,CASSPPLRRVYNEQFF,TGTGCCAGCAGTCCTCCTCTCAGGAGGGTCTACAATGAGCAGTTCTTC
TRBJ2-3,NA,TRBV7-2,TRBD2,CASSFGRQGQYF,TGTGCCAGCAGCTTCGGGAGGCAGGGGCAGTATTTT
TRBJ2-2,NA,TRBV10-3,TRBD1,CDISESTGGTGELFF,TGTGACATCAGTGAGTCTACAGGGGGCACCGGAGAGCTGTTTTTT
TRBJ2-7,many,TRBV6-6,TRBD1,CASSYLPRQGAGAEQYF,TGTGCCAGCAGTTACCTTCCAAGACAGGGGGCAGGGGCCGAGCAGTACTTC
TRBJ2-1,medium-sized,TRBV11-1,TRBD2,CASSFGLGLAGTSYNEQFF,TGTGCCAGCAGCTTTGGACTCGGACTAGCGGGAACCTCCTACAATGAGCAGTTCTTC
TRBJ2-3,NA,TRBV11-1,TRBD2,CASGLGTSTQTDTQYF,TGTGCCAGCGGCCTCGGGACTAGCACCCAAACAGATACACAGTATTTT
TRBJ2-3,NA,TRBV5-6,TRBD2,CASSSILWAPRSGRGRSTDTQYF,TGTGCCAGCAGCTCCATCCTCTGGGCACCTCGCAGCGGGAGGGGTAGGAGCACAGATACGCAGTATTTT
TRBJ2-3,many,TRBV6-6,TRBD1,CASSLGQVYTDTQYF,TGTGCCAGCAGTCTCGGACAGGTGTACACAGATACGCAGTATTTT
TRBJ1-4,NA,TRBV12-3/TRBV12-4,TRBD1,CASLDTGGNEKMFF,TGTGCCAGTCTAGACACAGGGGGTAATGAAAAAATGTTTTTT
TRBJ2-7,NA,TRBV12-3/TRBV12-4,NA,CASNLGEYERYF,TGTGCCAGCAATCTAGGGGAATACGAGCGGTACTTC
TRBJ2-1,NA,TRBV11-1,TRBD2,CANSLGTSGHNEQFF,TGTGCCAACAGCCTCGGGACTAGCGGCCACAATGAGCAGTTCTTC
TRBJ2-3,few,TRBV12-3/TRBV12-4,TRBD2,CASSLARRVGGRADTQYF,TGTGCCAGCAGCCTTGCCCGCCGGGTGGGCGGGAGGGCAGATACGCAGTATTTT
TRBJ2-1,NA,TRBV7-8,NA,CASSLNAEGQSYNEQFF,TGTGCCAGTAGCTTAAATGCGGAGGGCCAGTCCTACAATGAGCAGTTCTTC
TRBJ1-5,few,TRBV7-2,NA,CASSIDRGNQPQHF,TGTGCCAGCAGCATTGACCGAGGGAATCAGCCCCAGCATTTT
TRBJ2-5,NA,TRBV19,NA,CASSPPGRSETRYF,TGTGCCAGTAGTCCCCCTGGACGCAGCGAGACCCGGTACTTC
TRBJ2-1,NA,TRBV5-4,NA,CASSAGYSSYSEQFF,TGTGCCAGCAGCGCCGGTTATAGCTCCTACAGTGAGCAGTTCTTC
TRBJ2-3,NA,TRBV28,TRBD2,CASSDRAFGGREADTKYF,TGTGCCAGCAGTGATAGGGCGTTTGGCGGGAGAGAGGCAGATACGAAGTATTTC
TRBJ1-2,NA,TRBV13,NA,CASSLTRTGTNYGYTF,TGTGCAAGCAGCTTAACCCGAACCGGGACCAACTATGGCTACACCTTC
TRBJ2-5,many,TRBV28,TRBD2,CASSSLNAGAETQYF,TGTGCCAGCAGTTCCCTAAATGCGGGAGCAGAGACCCAGTACTTC
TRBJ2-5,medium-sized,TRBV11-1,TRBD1,CASSQGQKETQYF,TGTGCCAGCAGTCAGGGACAGAAAGAGACCCAGTACTTC
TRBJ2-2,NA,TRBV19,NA,CASRPANTGELFF,TGTGCCAGTAGGCCAGCTAACACCGGGGAGCTGTTTTTT
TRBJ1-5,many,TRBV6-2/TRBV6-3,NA,CASSYGGFYQPQHF,TGTGCCAGCAGTTACGGCGGGTTCTATCAGCCCCAGCATTTT
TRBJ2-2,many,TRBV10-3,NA,CAISEDSKELFF,TGTGCCATCAGTGAGGACTCCAAGGAGCTGTTTTTT
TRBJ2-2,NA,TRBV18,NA,CASSGLDGGAGTAGELFF,TGTGCCAGCTCCGGACTCGATGGGGGCGCCGGGACGGCCGGGGAGCTGTTTTTT
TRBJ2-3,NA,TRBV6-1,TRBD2,CANSEPASGPYGTDTQYF,TGTGCCAACAGTGAACCAGCTAGCGGGCCTTATGGCACAGATACGCAGTATTTT
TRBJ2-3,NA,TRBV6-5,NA,CASSYLAPTDTQYF,TGTGCCAGCAGTTACCTAGCTCCCACAGACACGCAGTATTTT
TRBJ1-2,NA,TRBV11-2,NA,CASSGARLNGYTF,TGTGCCAGCAGTGGGGCAAGGTTGAATGGCTACACCTTC
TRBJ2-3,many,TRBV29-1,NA,CSVPGGTSTDTQYF,TGCAGCGTCCCTGGGGGCACCAGCACAGATACGCAGTATTTT
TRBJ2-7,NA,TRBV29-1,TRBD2,CSVVLARGPYEQYF,TGCAGCGTTGTACTAGCGAGAGGACCATACGAACAGTACTTC
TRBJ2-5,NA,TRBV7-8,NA,CTSSLDPGQILETQHF,TGTACCAGCAGCCTAGACCCGGGACAAATATTAGAGACCCAGCACTTC
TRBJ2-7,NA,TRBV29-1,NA,CSVEDRGTRSSDEQYF,TGCAGCGTCGAAGATCGTGGGACACGGAGCTCCGACGAGCAGTACTTC
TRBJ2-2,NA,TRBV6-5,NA,CASSSRLPGLNTGELFF,TGTGCCAGCAGTTCCCGTCTCCCAGGGTTAAACACCGGGGAACTGTTTTTT
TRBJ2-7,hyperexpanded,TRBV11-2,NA,CASSLTDTAYEQYF,TGTGCCAGCAGCTTAACTGACACTGCCTACGAGCAGTACTTC
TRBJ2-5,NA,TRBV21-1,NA,CASSKGPAETHYF,TGTGCCAGCAGCAAAGGTCCGGCAGAGACCCATTACTTC
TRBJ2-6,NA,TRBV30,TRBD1,CGGRDRTPAGANVLTF,TGTGGCGGAAGGGACAGGACACCCGCTGGAGCCAACGTCCTGACTTTC
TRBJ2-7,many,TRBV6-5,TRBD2,CASSASGLAGVLGEQYF,TGTGCCAGCAGTGCTTCGGGACTAGCGGGAGTTCTGGGGGAGCAGTACTTC
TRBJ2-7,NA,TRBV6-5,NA,CVNSYRPPGLSYEQYF,TGTGTCAACAGTTACAGGCCACCCGGGCTCTCCTACGAGCAGTACTTC